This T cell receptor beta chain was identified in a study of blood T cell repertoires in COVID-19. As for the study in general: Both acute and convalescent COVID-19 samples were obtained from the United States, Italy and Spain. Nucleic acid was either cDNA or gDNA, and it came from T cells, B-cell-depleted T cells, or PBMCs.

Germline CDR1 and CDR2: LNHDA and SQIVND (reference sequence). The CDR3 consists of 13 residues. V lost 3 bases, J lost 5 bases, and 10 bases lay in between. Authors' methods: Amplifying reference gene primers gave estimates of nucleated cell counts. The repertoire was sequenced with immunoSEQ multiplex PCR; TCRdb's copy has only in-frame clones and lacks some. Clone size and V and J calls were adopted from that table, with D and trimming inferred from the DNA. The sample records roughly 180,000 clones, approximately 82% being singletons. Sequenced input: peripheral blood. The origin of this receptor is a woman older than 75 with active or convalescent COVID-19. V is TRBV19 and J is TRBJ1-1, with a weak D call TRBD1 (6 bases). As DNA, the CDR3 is TGTGCCAGTAGTATCAGGGGTCGGACTGAAGCTTTCTTT. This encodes CASSIRGRTEAFF.